This TCR beta chain comes out of a study of T cell changes during pregnancy in multiple sclerosis. V shed 2 bases and J 3 bases; nucleotides not matched to a gene: 2. CDR3 length: 15 amino acids. Germline lookup yields CDR1 SGHVS and CDR2 FNYEAQ. The repertoire was sequenced with immunoSEQ multiplex PCR; TCRdb's copy has only in-frame clones and lacks some. The sample yields 22,000 or so clones, just under 95% seen once. V is TRBV7-6 and J is TRBJ2-1; 9 positions match TRBD2. The TCR sequence derives from a female donor with multiple sclerosis, enrolled in a pregnancy study. The sample consisted of CD8+ T cells from peripheral blood mononuclear cells, taken in the third trimester of pregnancy. CDR3 coding DNA: TGTGCCAGCAGCTTACAGCGGGAGGTCTACAATGAGCAGTTCTTC. It codes for CASSLQREVYNEQFF.